Shown below are 22 T cell receptor beta chains from a single sample sequenced in a study of control samples from healthy donors and cancer patients. The assay was immunoSEQ multiplex PCR, and TCRdb's table has in-frame clones only and misses some. Found here are about 100,000 clones, 85% to 90% of them singletons; the top ten hold roughly an eighth. Material for sequencing was blood. The receptors come from a man aged 25 to 45 in good health.

The rearrangement links TRBV30 to TRBJ1-6; the D is unclear. Germline V CDR1 and CDR2: GTSNPN, SVGIG (reference sequence). The CDR3 loop spans 15 amino acids. V shed 4 bases and J shed 10 bases, with 20 bases lying between them. CDR3 protein: CAWIFGGMTRSPLHF. As DNA, the CDR3 is TGTGCCTGGATTTTCGGCGGAATGACGCGCTCACCCCTCCACTTT.

J is TRBJ2-2 and V is TRBV27; TRBD1 aligns across 7 bases. V shed 5 bases, J shed 2 bases, and the junction held 14 bases outside the gene matches. There are 18 residues in the CDR3. The germline gives CDR1 MNHEY, CDR2 SMNVEV (reference sequence). The CDR3 bases are TGTGCCAGCAGTCATGGAAGACAGGGTAGGGTAAACACCGGGGAGCTGTTTTTT. Protein sequence: CASSHGRQGRVNTGELFF.

V usage is TRBV5-1 and J usage is TRBJ1-2, with 8 bases fitting TRBD1. CDR3 length equals 16 residues. The germline V gene encodes CDR1 SGHRS and CDR2 YFSETQ. V lost 5 bases to trimming and J lost 4 bases; unmatched junction nucleotides: 13. The CDR3 is CASSQTAGGVGYGYTF. CDR3 DNA: TGCGCCAGCAGTCAGACCGCAGGGGGCGTAGGCTATGGCTACACCTTC.

This clone came up once. V usage is TRBV11-2 and J usage is TRBJ2-1; unclear D gene. Germline CDR1 SGHAT, CDR2 FQNNGV. The CDR3 length is 18 residues. Trimming removed 5 bases at V and 7 bases at J, with 27 bases between. CDR3 sequence: CASSPRVGTPTNPNEQFF. For the CDR3, the DNA is TGTGCCAGCAGCCCCCGGGTGGGCACCCCGACGAATCCTAATGAGCAGTTCTTC.

The chain has TRBV24-1 and TRBJ2-2, with TRBD1 as a possible D gene (6 bases). CDR3 size: 14 residues. From germline, CDR1 is KGHDR and CDR2 SFDVKD. The CDR3 DNA sequence: TGTGCTGGTTCGATAGGGGGATTGGGCGGGGAGCTGTTTTTT. Residues: CAGSIGGLGGELFF.

The genes are TRBV7-9 and TRBJ2-4; 7 bases match TRBD1. There are 15 residues in the CDR3. CDR1 is SEHNR and CDR2 is FQNEAQ in the germline V gene (reference sequence). V dropped 5 bases and J dropped 4; count of bases not matched to a gene: 8. CDR3 sequence (DNA): TGTGCCAGCAGCCGACCCGGGACAGATAAAAACATTCAGTACTTC. As protein: CASSRPGTDKNIQYF.

The rearrangement joins TRBV6-5 to TRBJ2-2; 12 nucleotides match TRBD2. Germline-derived CDR1 and CDR2 are MNHEY and SVGAGI. Losses at the gene ends were 7 bases for V and 6 bases for J; bases not matched to a gene: 6. The CDR3 totals 15 residues. CDR3 protein: CASNQGLAGPGELFF. CDR3 nucleotides: TGTGCCAGCAACCAGGGACTAGCGGGTCCCGGGGAGCTGTTTTTT.

This chain uses TRBV5-1 with TRBJ1-4; 8 bases agree with TRBD1. J was trimmed by 8 bases and V by 3 bases; bases with no gene match: 9. Germline V gene lookup returns CDR1 SGHRS and CDR2 YFSETQ. The CDR3 contains 15 residues. CDR3 in DNA: TGCGCCAGCAGCTCGAGTCAGGGGGCCGACGAAAAACTGTTTTTT. Protein: CASSSSQGADEKLFF.

The chain employs TRBV7-3 and TRBJ2-1, with D possibly being TRBD2 (6 bases). CDR3 size: 15 residues. Germline loops: CDR1 SGHTA, CDR2 FQGTGA. V shed 3 bases and J shed 2 bases, with 11 bases lying between them. The CDR3 coding sequence is TGTGCCAGCAGCTTCGGGCGGGGAACCTACAATGAGCAGTTCTTC. Encoded protein: CASSFGRGTYNEQFF.

This CDR3 reads CASSFIQVPNSPLHF. For the CDR3, the DNA is TGTGCCAGCAGTTTCATCCAGGTCCCTAATTCACCCCTCCACTTT. The chain has TRBV28 and TRBJ1-6; D is uncertain. In germline, CDR1 is MDHEN, CDR2 SYDVKM. Trimming removed 3 bases at V and 6 bases at J, with 12 bases between. This CDR3 spans 15 amino acids. Combining the CDR3 with reference TRBV28 and TRBJ1-6 gives the whole variable domain DVKVTQSSRYLVKRTGEKVFLECVQDMDHENMFWYRQDPGLGLRLIYFSYDVKMKEKGDIPEGYSVSREKKERFSLILESASTNQTSMYLCASSFIQVPNSPLHFGNGTRLTVT.

The chain recombines TRBV27 with TRBJ1-4; D is unclear. Trimming took 2 bases from V and 5 from J, leaving 6 bases between them. Germline V gene sequence: CDR1 MNHEY, CDR2 SMNVEV (reference sequence). The CDR3 runs 13 residues. This CDR3 is CASSLRQNEKLFF. CDR3 in DNA: TGTGCCAGCAGTTTAAGGCAGAATGAAAAACTGTTTTTT. The variable domain in full, with the rest retrieved from reference TRBV27 and TRBJ1-4, is EAQVTQNPRYLITVTGKKLTVTCSQNMNHEYMSWYRQDPGLGLRQIYYSMNVEVTDKGDVPEGYKVSRKEKRNFPLILESPSPNQTSLYFCASSLRQNEKLFFGSGTQLSVL.

This clone was observed once. V usage is TRBV27 and J usage is TRBJ1-1; weak D call: TRBD1 (6 bases). Germline CDR1 MNHEY, CDR2 SMNVEV (reference sequence). V lost 6 bases and J lost 11, with 31 bases in between. This CDR3 region has 17 residues. CDR3 loop: CASSTGTEAPQGFMAFF. The CDR3 coding sequence is TGTGCCAGCAGCACGGGGACGGAAGCGCCTCAGGGGTTTATGGCTTTCTTT.

A single count supports this clone. This chain uses TRBV21-1 with TRBJ2-7; the DNA was not compared with TRBD1, the D call given in the table. TRBV21-1 is a pseudogene. The CDR3 runs 15 residues. The CDR3 protein is CASSADRVGLDEQYF. In nucleotides, the CDR3 is TGTGCCAGCAGCGCAGACAGGGTAGGGTTGGACGAGCAGTACTTC.

The chain carries TRBV5-1 and TRBJ2-1, with 9 bases identical to TRBD2. CDR3 length: 15 amino acids. V lost 4 bases and J lost 7; bases outside the gene matches: 9. The germline V gene encodes CDR1 SGHRS and CDR2 YFSETQ. CDR3 region: CASSRGLARGNEQFF. CDR3 DNA: TGCGCCAGCAGCCGAGGACTAGCGAGGGGGAATGAGCAGTTCTTC.

This clone was observed a few times. The chain joins TRBV9 to TRBJ1-3; the D is unclear. Germline V gene sequence: CDR1 SGDLS, CDR2 YYNGEE. Trimming stripped 0 bases from V and 0 bases from J, with 7 bases between. There are 15 residues in the CDR3. This CDR3 is CASSVAPLSGNTIYF. CDR3 in DNA: TGTGCCAGCAGCGTAGCTCCCCTCTCTGGAAACACCATATATTTT. Full variable domain (missing parts from reference TRBV9 and TRBJ1-3): DSGVTQTPKHLITATGQRVTLRCSPRSGDLSVYWYQQSLDQGLQFLIQYYNGEERAKGNILERFSAQQFPDLHSELNLSSLELGDSALYFCASSVAPLSGNTIYFGEGSWLTVV.

The chain is built from TRBV28 and TRBJ2-1; 7 bases map to TRBD2. The CDR3 contains 12 residues. Losses at the gene ends were 4 bases for V and 12 bases for J; bases not matched to a gene: 6. Germline V lookup: CDR1 MDHEN, CDR2 SYDVKM. The chain's CDR3 is CASSSVSGWQFF. The CDR3 nucleotides are TGTGCCAGCAGTTCGGTTAGCGGGTGGCAGTTCTTC.

J is TRBJ2-5 and V is TRBV23-1, with D possibly being TRBD1 (6 bases). TRBV23-1 is identified as an open reading frame with a role that is uncertain. V was cut by 3 bases and J by 1 base, with 12 bases left in between. This CDR3 has 15 amino acids. This chain's CDR3 is CASSHKTGTQETQYF. DNA of the CDR3: TGCGCCAGCAGTCACAAGACAGGTACCCAAGAGACCCAGTACTTC.

This clone has just one count. The CDR3 sequence: CATSVAGTENTLHF. The CDR3 bases are TGTGCCACCAGCGTCGCCGGGACGGAAAACACACTCCACTTT. The chain links TRBV15 to TRBJ1-6; weak D call: TRBD1 (5 bases). V was trimmed by 5 bases and J by 16 bases, leaving 21 bases between them. CDR1 LNHNV and CDR2 YYDKDF come from the germline V gene (reference sequence). This CDR3 is 14 amino acids long.

The chain uses TRBV11-2 and TRBJ2-7; 7 positions agree with TRBD2. The CDR3 runs 13 residues. Germline assignment: CDR1 SGHAT and CDR2 FQNNGV. J was trimmed by 7 bases and V by 1 base; bases with no gene match: 4. DNA for the CDR3: TGTGCCAGCAGCTTAGGGCAGGGAGGGGAGCAGTACTTC. Translating it yields CASSLGQGGEQYF.

This sequence joins TRBV28 and TRBJ2-4; possible D gene TRBD1, 5 bases. The CDR3 is 13 amino acids. CDR1 is MDHEN and CDR2 is SYDVKM in the germline V gene. With 6 bases removed from V and 0 bases from J, the gap between germline ends came to 6 bases. Here the CDR3 reads CASRQAAKNIQYF. DNA of the CDR3: TGTGCCAGCAGACAGGCAGCCAAAAACATTCAGTACTTC.

The chain employs TRBV27 and TRBJ2-7, with TRBD2 identical over 11 bases. This CDR3 contains 15 residues. V was clipped by 6 bases and J by 4 bases; unmatched bases: 8. CDR1 is MNHEY and CDR2 is SMNVEV in the germline V gene (reference sequence). This CDR3 reads CASRLGTSGVYEQYF. In DNA, the CDR3 is TGTGCCAGCAGACTCGGGACTAGCGGAGTTTACGAGCAGTACTTC.

This sequence joins TRBV12-5 and TRBJ1-5; 8 nucleotides agree with TRBD1. The CDR3 runs 15 residues. Trimming removed 6 bases from V and 9 bases from J; junction bases left unmatched: 13. CDR1 and CDR2 (germline): LGHNT, FRNRAP. CDR3 nucleotides: TGTGCTAGTGGGGGGCCGGACAGGGAAGGATGGCCCCAGCATTTT. It codes for CASGGPDREGWPQHF.